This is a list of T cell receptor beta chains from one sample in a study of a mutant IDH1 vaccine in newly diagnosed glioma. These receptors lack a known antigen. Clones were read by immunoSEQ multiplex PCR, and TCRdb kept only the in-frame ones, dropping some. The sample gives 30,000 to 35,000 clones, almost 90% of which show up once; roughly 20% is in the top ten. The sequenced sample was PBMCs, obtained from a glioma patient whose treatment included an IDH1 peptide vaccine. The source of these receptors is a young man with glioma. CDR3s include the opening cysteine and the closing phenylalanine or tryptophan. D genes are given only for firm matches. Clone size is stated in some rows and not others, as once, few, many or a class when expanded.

cdr3_nt: TGTGCTAGCAGTTCCGGGACAGGGGGCTCAGATACGCAGTATTTT
cdr3_aa: CASSSGTGGSDTQYF
clone_size: -
j_call: TRBJ2-3
d_call: TRBD1
v_call: TRBV7-7

cdr3_nt: TGTGCCAGCAGCTTGGTGCAGGGTGCTGACGAGCAGTACTTC
cdr3_aa: CASSLVQGADEQYF
clone_size: -
j_call: TRBJ2-7
d_call: -
v_call: TRBV5-6

cdr3_nt: TGTGCCAGCAGCTCGGTAGCGGGAGGGTTACAAGAGACCCAGTACTTC
cdr3_aa: CASSSVAGGLQETQYF
clone_size: once
j_call: TRBJ2-5
d_call: TRBD2
v_call: TRBV5-4

cdr3_nt: TGTGCCAGCAGTGCGCAAGGCGATGAAGCTTTCTTT
cdr3_aa: CASSAQGDEAFF
clone_size: -
j_call: TRBJ1-1
d_call: -
v_call: TRBV6-1

cdr3_nt: TGTGCCTGGAGTGTTACTTTGGGTTTCCAAACTGAAGCTTTCTTT
cdr3_aa: CAWSVTLGFQTEAFF
clone_size: -
j_call: TRBJ1-1
d_call: -
v_call: TRBV30

cdr3_nt: TGTGCCAGCACCGATGGGAGCGGGAGAAAAGAGACCCAGTACTTC
cdr3_aa: CASTDGSGRKETQYF
clone_size: -
j_call: TRBJ2-5
d_call: TRBD2
v_call: TRBV25-1

cdr3_nt: TGTGCCAGCACCCCGCCAGGGAACACTGAAGCTTTCTTT
cdr3_aa: CASTPPGNTEAFF
clone_size: -
j_call: TRBJ1-1
d_call: -
v_call: TRBV28

cdr3_nt: TGTGCCAGCAGCCAAGATGCGGTAGCGAGGGACAATGAGCAGTTCTTC
cdr3_aa: CASSQDAVARDNEQFF
clone_size: -
j_call: TRBJ2-1
d_call: -
v_call: TRBV4-2

cdr3_nt: TGTGCCAGCAGCGTCGGGACCGCGGGGGCCAACGTCCTGACTTTC
cdr3_aa: CASSVGTAGANVLTF
clone_size: -
j_call: TRBJ2-6
d_call: -
v_call: TRBV5-4

cdr3_nt: TGTGCCAGCAGGAAAGCGGGCATCTCCTACGAGCAGTACTTC
cdr3_aa: CASRKAGISYEQYF
clone_size: -
j_call: TRBJ2-7
d_call: -
v_call: TRBV27

cdr3_nt: TGTGCCTGGACAGGGACAGGGGATCAGAACAATGAGCAGTTCTTC
cdr3_aa: CAWTGTGDQNNEQFF
clone_size: -
j_call: TRBJ2-1
d_call: TRBD1
v_call: TRBV30

cdr3_nt: TGCGCCAGCAGCTTAGATGGACAGTCGGCTTTCTTT
cdr3_aa: CASSLDGQSAFF
clone_size: -
j_call: TRBJ1-1
d_call: -
v_call: TRBV5-1

cdr3_nt: TGCGCCAGCAGCTTGGTGGCCGGAGTCACTAATGAAAAACTGTTTTTT
cdr3_aa: CASSLVAGVTNEKLFF
clone_size: -
j_call: TRBJ1-4
d_call: -
v_call: TRBV5-1

cdr3_nt: TGCAGCGTTGACGGAGCTGGGGGGGAAAAACTGTTTTTT
cdr3_aa: CSVDGAGGEKLFF
clone_size: -
j_call: TRBJ1-4
d_call: -
v_call: TRBV29-1

cdr3_nt: TGCGCCAGCACACCAACACTCCCCGGGACTGAAGCTTTCTTT
cdr3_aa: CASTPTLPGTEAFF
clone_size: -
j_call: TRBJ1-1
d_call: -
v_call: TRBV5-1

cdr3_nt: TGTGCCAGTGGTCGACAGGAGGGGTTCAGCAAAGCTTTCTTT
cdr3_aa: CASGRQEGFSKAFF
clone_size: -
j_call: TRBJ1-1
d_call: -
v_call: TRBV19

cdr3_nt: TGCGCCAGCAGCCAAGAGTTGACAGGGACAAACACTGAAGCTTTCTTT
cdr3_aa: CASSQELTGTNTEAFF
clone_size: -
j_call: TRBJ1-1
d_call: TRBD1
v_call: TRBV4-1

cdr3_nt: TGTGCCAGCAGCCTGGGACTAGCGGACACAGATACGCAGTATTTT
cdr3_aa: CASSLGLADTDTQYF
clone_size: -
j_call: TRBJ2-3
d_call: TRBD2
v_call: TRBV4-2

cdr3_nt: TGTGCCAGCAGTCAGGGACTAGCGGGAGAGTACGAGCAGTACTTC
cdr3_aa: CASSQGLAGEYEQYF
clone_size: -
j_call: TRBJ2-7
d_call: TRBD2
v_call: TRBV6-6

cdr3_nt: TGTGCCACCAGCATGGCAGGTACTAATGAAAAACTGTTTTTT
cdr3_aa: CATSMAGTNEKLFF
clone_size: few
j_call: TRBJ1-4
d_call: -
v_call: TRBV15

cdr3_nt: TGTGCCAGCAGCTCAGCAGGGGGTGGGAGCACAGATACGCAGTATTTT
cdr3_aa: CASSSAGGGSTDTQYF
clone_size: -
j_call: TRBJ2-3
d_call: TRBD1
v_call: TRBV7-9

cdr3_nt: TGTGCCAGTAGTCCCGGGACTAGCGGGAGTTGGGGGGCCGGGGAGCTGTTTTTT
cdr3_aa: CASSPGTSGSWGAGELFF
clone_size: -
j_call: TRBJ2-2
d_call: TRBD2
v_call: TRBV19

cdr3_nt: TGTGCCAGCAGCTTCCCCGGGACCCGGGGAGATACGCAGTATTTT
cdr3_aa: CASSFPGTRGDTQYF
clone_size: -
j_call: TRBJ2-3
d_call: -
v_call: TRBV5-4

cdr3_nt: TGTGCCAGCAGCTTGGAATATGACTCCTACAATGAGCAGTTCTTC
cdr3_aa: CASSLEYDSYNEQFF
clone_size: -
j_call: TRBJ2-1
d_call: -
v_call: TRBV5-6

cdr3_nt: TGTGCCAGCGCCTTCATGAACACTGAAGCTTTCTTT
cdr3_aa: CASAFMNTEAFF
clone_size: -
j_call: TRBJ1-1
d_call: -
v_call: TRBV18

cdr3_nt: TGTGCCTGGAGCCTCGGGGGGTTATACAATGAGCAGTTCTTC
cdr3_aa: CAWSLGGLYNEQFF
clone_size: -
j_call: TRBJ2-1
d_call: TRBD2
v_call: TRBV30

cdr3_nt: TGTGCCAGCAGTTACTTATCCGGGCCAGATACGCAGTATTTT
cdr3_aa: CASSYLSGPDTQYF
clone_size: -
j_call: TRBJ2-3
d_call: -
v_call: TRBV6-5

cdr3_nt: TGTGCCAGTAGTCTCCCCCCAGCGGGAGGGAACACCGGGGAGCTGTTTTTT
cdr3_aa: CASSLPPAGGNTGELFF
clone_size: -
j_call: TRBJ2-2
d_call: TRBD2
v_call: TRBV19